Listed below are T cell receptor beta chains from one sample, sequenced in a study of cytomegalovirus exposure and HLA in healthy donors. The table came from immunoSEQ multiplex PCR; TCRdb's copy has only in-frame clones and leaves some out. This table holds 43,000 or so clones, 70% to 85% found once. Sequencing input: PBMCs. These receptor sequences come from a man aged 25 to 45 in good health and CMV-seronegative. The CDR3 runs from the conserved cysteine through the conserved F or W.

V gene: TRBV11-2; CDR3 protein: CASSPLGYAGGTDTQYF
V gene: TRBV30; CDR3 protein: CAWSVAETIYF
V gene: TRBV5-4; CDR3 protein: CASSLATGISFF
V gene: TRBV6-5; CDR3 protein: CASSYSVGQGETQYF
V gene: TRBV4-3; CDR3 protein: CASSQVSSGVIYEQYF
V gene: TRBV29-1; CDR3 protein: CSAVSGRLEQFF
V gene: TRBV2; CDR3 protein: CASRSAGRDLSYGYTF
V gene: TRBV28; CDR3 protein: CASSLPVGGYGYTF
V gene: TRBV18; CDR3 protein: CASSLFGTGFSNEQFF
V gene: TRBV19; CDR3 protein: CASSLFSSRRAYGYTF
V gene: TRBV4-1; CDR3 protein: CASSQDKDSLSGANVLTF
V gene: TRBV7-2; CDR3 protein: CASSYGGSYGQYF
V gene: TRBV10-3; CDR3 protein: CAISGGLAGGVSTDTQYF
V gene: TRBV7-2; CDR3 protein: CASSLFGTSSSYEQYF
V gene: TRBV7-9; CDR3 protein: CASSPARTSGHETQYF
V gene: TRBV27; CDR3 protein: CASSLSREGNEQFF
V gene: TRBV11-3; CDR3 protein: CASSSRGQGTDTQYF
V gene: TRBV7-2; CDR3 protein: CASSQIRQLEPYNEQFF
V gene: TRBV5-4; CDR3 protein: CASSSRGQGYNSPLHF
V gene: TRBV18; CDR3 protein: CASSGTSGLPNEQFF
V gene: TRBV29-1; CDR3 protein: CSVQAGSSYNEQFF
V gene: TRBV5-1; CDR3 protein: CASRKIGTGGPGTQYF
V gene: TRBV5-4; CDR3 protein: CASSSGLGSYNEQFF
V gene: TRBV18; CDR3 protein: CASSALAGSYEQYF
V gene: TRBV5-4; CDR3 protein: CASSEGDRGPYGYTF
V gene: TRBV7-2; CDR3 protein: CASTLTGYNEQFF
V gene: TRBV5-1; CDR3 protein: CASSLGQTISYNEQFF
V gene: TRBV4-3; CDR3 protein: CASSRSRGIDYGYTF
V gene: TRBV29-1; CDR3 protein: CSVRVAALYNEQFF
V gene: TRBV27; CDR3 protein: CASRGGWNYEQYF
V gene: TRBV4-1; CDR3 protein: CASSQDLAPSGRAYEQYF
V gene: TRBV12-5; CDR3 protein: CASGPQFSGTTDTQYF
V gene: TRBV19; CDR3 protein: CASIGDSFYSGANVLTF
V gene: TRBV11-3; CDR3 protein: CASSPKETGKEQYF
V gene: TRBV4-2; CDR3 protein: CASSLNYQETQYF
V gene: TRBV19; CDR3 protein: CASRWTGVGEETDTQYF
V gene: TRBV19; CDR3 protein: CASSMKSLAGRPDTQYF
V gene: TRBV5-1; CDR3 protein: CASSLQGEDTEAFF
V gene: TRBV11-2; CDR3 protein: CASSSDRAVGNEQFF
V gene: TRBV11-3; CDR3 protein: CASSLDFVEGATYNEQFF
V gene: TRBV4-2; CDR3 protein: CASSQDSDRGEPQHF
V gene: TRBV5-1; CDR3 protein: CASSLGGRGQETQYF
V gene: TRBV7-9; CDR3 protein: CASRSGLAGESEQYF